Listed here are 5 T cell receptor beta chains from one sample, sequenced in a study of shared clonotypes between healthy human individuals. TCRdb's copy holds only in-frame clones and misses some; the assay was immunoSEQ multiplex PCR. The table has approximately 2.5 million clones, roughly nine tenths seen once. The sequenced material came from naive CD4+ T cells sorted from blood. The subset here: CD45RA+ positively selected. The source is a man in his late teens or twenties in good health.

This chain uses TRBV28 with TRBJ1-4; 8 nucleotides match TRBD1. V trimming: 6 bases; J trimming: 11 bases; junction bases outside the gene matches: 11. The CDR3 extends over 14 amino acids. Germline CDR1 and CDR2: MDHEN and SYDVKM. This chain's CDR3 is CASSQPTGEVKLFF. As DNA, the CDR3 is TGTGCCAGCAGCCAACCGACAGGGGAAGTGAAACTGTTTTTT.

In nucleotides, the CDR3 is TGTGCCAGCAGTGACACAGGGGGCGATCAGCCCCAGCATTTT. Amino acids: CASSDTGGDQPQHF. V and J are TRBV6-6 and TRBJ1-5; 9 nucleotides line up with TRBD1. J lost 5 bases, V lost 5 bases, and 4 bases had no gene match. This CDR3 contains 14 residues. The germline V gene encodes CDR1 MNHNY and CDR2 SVGAGI (reference sequence).

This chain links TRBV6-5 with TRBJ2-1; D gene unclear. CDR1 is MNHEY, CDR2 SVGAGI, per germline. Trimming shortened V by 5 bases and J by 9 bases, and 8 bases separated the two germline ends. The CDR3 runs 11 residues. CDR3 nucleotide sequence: TGTGCCAGCAGTAAGGGTCTTGAGCAGTTCTTC. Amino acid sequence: CASSKGLEQFF.

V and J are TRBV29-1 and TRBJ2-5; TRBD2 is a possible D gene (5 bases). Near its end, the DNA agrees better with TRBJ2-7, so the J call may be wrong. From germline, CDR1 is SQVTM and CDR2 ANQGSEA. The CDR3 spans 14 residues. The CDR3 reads CSAVSGTSSYEQYF. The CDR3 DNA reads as TGCAGCGCTGTGAGCGGTACTAGCTCCTACGAGCAGTACTTC.

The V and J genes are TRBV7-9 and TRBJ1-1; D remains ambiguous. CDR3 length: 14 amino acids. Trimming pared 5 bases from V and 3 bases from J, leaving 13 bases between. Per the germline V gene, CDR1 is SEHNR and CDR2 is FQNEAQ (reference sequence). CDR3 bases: TGTGCCAGCAGCCCGCCGAGGGATTACACTGAAGCTTTCTTT. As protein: CASSPPRDYTEAFF.